The rows below give T cell receptor beta chains drawn from one sample of a study of shared clonotypes between healthy human individuals. Some clones are missing from TCRdb's copy, which holds only in-frame ones; the method was immunoSEQ multiplex PCR. The data contain approximately 340,000 clones, around 67% of them singletons. Sequencing was performed on memory CD4+ T cells sorted from blood. The receptors shown here come from a man aged 25-40 years in good health. CDR3s include the opening cysteine and the closing phenylalanine or tryptophan. A D gene is named only where the DNA matches it firmly. A clone size is listed for some rows: how often the clone was seen (once, few, many), or a class if it is expanded.

j_call: TRBJ2-2; v_call: TRBV5-1; clone_size: many; d_call: -; cdr3_aa: CASSLHQGLTNTGELFF; cdr3_nt: TGCGCCAGCAGCTTGCATCAGGGGCTAACGAACACCGGGGAGCTGTTTTTT
j_call: TRBJ2-7; v_call: TRBV29-1; clone_size: few; d_call: TRBD2; cdr3_aa: CSVGAGAFEEQYF; cdr3_nt: TGCAGCGTTGGAGCGGGAGCTTTTGAGGAGCAGTACTTC
j_call: TRBJ2-7; v_call: TRBV5-1; clone_size: -; d_call: TRBD2; cdr3_aa: CASSSTVLAGGDEQYF; cdr3_nt: TGCGCCAGCAGCTCAACAGTACTAGCGGGAGGGGACGAGCAGTACTTC
j_call: TRBJ2-3; v_call: TRBV28; clone_size: -; d_call: TRBD2; cdr3_aa: CAISQGLAFTDTQYF; cdr3_nt: TGTGCCATCTCCCAGGGACTAGCGTTCACAGATACGCAGTATTTT
j_call: TRBJ2-7; v_call: TRBV4-3; clone_size: -; d_call: TRBD2; cdr3_aa: CASSQDVAGGSYEQYF; cdr3_nt: TGCGCCAGCAGCCAAGATGTAGCGGGGGGCTCCTACGAGCAGTACTTC
j_call: TRBJ2-1; v_call: TRBV5-6; clone_size: -; d_call: TRBD1; cdr3_aa: CASSLTGEKNEQFF; cdr3_nt: TGTGCCAGCAGCTTGACAGGGGAGAAGAATGAGCAGTTCTTC
j_call: TRBJ2-1; v_call: TRBV5-4; clone_size: -; d_call: TRBD1; cdr3_aa: CASSWDRTPYNEQFF; cdr3_nt: TGTGCCAGCAGCTGGGACAGGACACCATACAATGAGCAGTTCTTC
j_call: TRBJ2-5; v_call: TRBV2; clone_size: -; d_call: -; cdr3_aa: CASSENGWLTQETQYF; cdr3_nt: TGTGCCAGCAGTGAAAATGGGTGGTTGACCCAAGAGACCCAGTACTTC
j_call: TRBJ1-1; v_call: TRBV11-2; clone_size: -; d_call: -; cdr3_aa: CASSLGMLRGSTEAFF; cdr3_nt: TGTGCCAGCAGCTTGGGAATGTTGAGGGGGTCCACTGAAGCTTTCTTT
j_call: TRBJ2-3; v_call: TRBV5-4; clone_size: once; d_call: -; cdr3_aa: CASSLPAGDTQYF; cdr3_nt: TGTGCCAGCAGCTTACCCGCGGGAGATACGCAGTATTTT
j_call: TRBJ1-1; v_call: TRBV30; clone_size: -; d_call: -; cdr3_aa: CAWSELMNTEAFF; cdr3_nt: TGTGCCTGGAGTGAACTTATGAACACTGAAGCTTTCTTT
j_call: TRBJ2-5; v_call: TRBV10-1; clone_size: -; d_call: -; cdr3_aa: CASSEGVEQTQYF; cdr3_nt: TGCGCCAGCAGTGAGGGGGTGGAACAGACCCAGTACTTC
j_call: TRBJ1-2; v_call: TRBV4-1; clone_size: -; d_call: -; cdr3_aa: CASSQSLSIYGYTF; cdr3_nt: TGCGCCAGCAGCCAATCACTGAGCATCTATGGCTACACCTTC
j_call: TRBJ2-7; v_call: TRBV7-8; clone_size: -; d_call: -; cdr3_aa: CASSLVYQGEQYF; cdr3_nt: TGTGCCAGCAGCTTAGTGTATCAAGGCGAGCAGTACTTC
j_call: TRBJ1-3; v_call: TRBV7-8; clone_size: -; d_call: -; cdr3_aa: CASSLARGGTIYF; cdr3_nt: TGTGCCAGCAGCTTAGCGCGGGGAGGCACCATATATTTT
j_call: TRBJ1-5; v_call: TRBV7-9; clone_size: -; d_call: -; cdr3_aa: CASSLGGDQPQHF; cdr3_nt: TGTGCCAGCAGCCTAGGCGGGGATCAGCCCCAGCATTTT
j_call: TRBJ1-2; v_call: TRBV7-6; clone_size: -; d_call: -; cdr3_aa: CASSLIDPLGLEANYGYTF; cdr3_nt: TGTGCCAGCAGCTTAATTGATCCATTGGGCTTGGAGGCTAACTATGGCTACACCTTC
j_call: TRBJ1-4; v_call: TRBV5-6; clone_size: -; d_call: -; cdr3_aa: CASSLRATNEKLFF; cdr3_nt: TGTGCCAGCAGCTTGAGGGCAACTAATGAAAAACTGTTTTTT
j_call: TRBJ2-7; v_call: TRBV15; clone_size: -; d_call: -; cdr3_aa: CATSTAGVSYEQYF; cdr3_nt: TGTGCCACCAGCACGGCAGGCGTCTCCTACGAGCAGTACTTC
j_call: TRBJ2-2; v_call: TRBV6-5; clone_size: few; d_call: -; cdr3_aa: CASSQRGGNTGELFF; cdr3_nt: TGTGCCAGCAGCCAAAGGGGAGGGAACACCGGGGAGCTGTTTTTT
j_call: TRBJ2-2; v_call: TRBV10-1; clone_size: -; d_call: -; cdr3_aa: CASSRGKLPNTGELFF; cdr3_nt: TGCGCCAGCAGTCGGGGAAAACTGCCGAACACCGGGGAGCTGTTTTTT
j_call: TRBJ2-7; v_call: TRBV27; clone_size: -; d_call: -; cdr3_aa: CASSPTPRGEQYF; cdr3_nt: TGTGCCAGCAGTCCTACTCCCCGGGGCGAGCAGTACTTC
j_call: TRBJ2-7; v_call: TRBV4-1; clone_size: -; d_call: TRBD2; cdr3_aa: CASSQRVAGGPEGPYEQYF; cdr3_nt: TGCGCCAGCAGCCAACGAGTAGCGGGAGGGCCGGAAGGCCCCTACGAGCAGTACTTC
j_call: TRBJ2-7; v_call: TRBV10-1; clone_size: -; d_call: -; cdr3_aa: CASSKEVNYEQYF; cdr3_nt: TGCGCCAGCAGCAAAGAAGTTAACTACGAGCAGTACTTC
j_call: TRBJ1-4; v_call: TRBV7-9; clone_size: few; d_call: TRBD1; cdr3_aa: CASSLETGGGEKLFF; cdr3_nt: TGTGCCAGCAGCTTAGAAACAGGGGGCGGTGAAAAACTGTTTTTT
j_call: TRBJ2-1; v_call: TRBV12-1; clone_size: -; d_call: -; cdr3_aa: CASSPGPTIRGEQFF; cdr3_nt: TGTGCCAGCAGCCCCGGACCGACCATTCGGGGTGAGCAGTTCTTC
j_call: TRBJ1-5; v_call: TRBV27; clone_size: -; d_call: -; cdr3_aa: CASSYQPNQPQHF; cdr3_nt: TGTGCCAGCAGTTACCAGCCTAATCAGCCCCAGCATTTT
j_call: TRBJ2-7; v_call: TRBV27; clone_size: -; d_call: TRBD1; cdr3_aa: CASSSWDRGSYEQYF; cdr3_nt: TGTGCCAGCAGTTCATGGGACAGGGGGAGCTACGAGCAGTACTTC
j_call: TRBJ1-3; v_call: TRBV11-3; clone_size: many; d_call: TRBD1; cdr3_aa: CASSPGQGPGNTIYF; cdr3_nt: TGTGCCAGCAGCCCGGGACAGGGACCAGGAAACACCATATATTTT